This TCR beta chain was captured by sequencing in a study of blood T cell repertoires in COVID-19. Under the authors' procedure: Reference gene primer amplification in the assay estimated nucleated cell counts. Some clones are missing from TCRdb's copy, which holds only in-frame ones; the method was immunoSEQ multiplex PCR. V, J and clone size are those of that table, while D and trimming were read from the DNA. The sample has fewer than 100,000 clones, roughly 83% seen once. Specimen: peripheral blood. The clonotype comes from a human donor in a cohort sampled during active COVID-19.

The CDR3 region has the DNA TGTGCCAGCAGTTTATTGAGAATGAACACTGAAGCTTTCTTT. Translated, it gives CASSLLRMNTEAFF. This chain uses TRBV28 with TRBJ1-1, with D hard to call. The CDR3 runs to 14 residues. Germline CDR1 and CDR2: MDHEN and SYDVKM. Trimming cost V 1 base and J 0 bases, with 6 bases left between them.